Reported below is one T cell receptor (beta chain). The antigen is unknown. The PCR contained 60 Vbeta and 13 Jbeta primers. The protocol was immunoSEQ multiplex PCR, while the TCRdb copy is restricted to in-frame clones and leaves out a portion. The table shows about 160,000 clones, with 70% to 85% occurring only once. Per the germline V gene, CDR1 is MNHEY and CDR2 is SMNVEV (reference sequence). This CDR3 comprises 15 residues. V lost 2 bases and J 0 bases, leaving 8 bases between the germline ends. This sample was taken from a study of cytomegalovirus exposure and HLA in healthy donors. At the level of the study: A preliminary data release comprised 70 million to 95 million unique TCRs obtained from HLA-typed donors. Regarding the study as a whole: The majority of TCR sequences were rare, yet some public TCRs appeared in many donors. It has been reported that TCR beta sequences accurately predicted the HLA-A and HLA-B alleles of most subjects.

The chain carries TRBV27 and TRBJ1-5, with a tentative D call TRBD1 (5 bases). The source of this sequence is a man aged 35-49 years in good health and CMV-seronegative. Sequencing was performed on PBMCs. The CDR3 protein is CASSLTRDSNQPQHF. The CDR3 coding sequence is TGTGCCAGCAGTTTAACCAGGGATAGCAATCAGCCCCAGCATTTT.